The clone carrying this T cell receptor beta chain was detected ten times or more. Its antigen is as yet unknown. Stable Graves' hyperthyroidism meant no ophthalmopathy progression within 18 months. In patients aged 18 to 65, hyperthyroidism was newly diagnosed, with duration under 2 months. Patients with uncontrolled infections, other autoimmune diseases, pregnancy or lactation were excluded. This entry is derived from a study of T cells in Graves' hyperthyroidism and ophthalmopathy. Overall study results and limits: A 13 V-J signature model discriminated ophthalmopathy versus stable hyperthyroidism.

The investigators amplified TCR beta CDR3 regions from RNA transcripts. First-round RT-PCR of the TCR CDR3 relied on the HTBI primer set. TCRdb re-derived calls from the multiplex PCR reads in MiXCR, one entry per CDR3 protein. The sample shows some 50,000 distinct CDR3 sequences, about 54% of them seen only once. The TCR originated in a young man with Graves' hyperthyroidism. The sample was peripheral blood or thyroid tissue (not recorded which).

In DNA form, the CDR3 reads TGTGCCATCAGTGATTCTCCTCTCTCACCCCTCCACTTT. It codes for CAISDSPLSPLHF. V usage is TRBV10-3 and J usage is TRBJ1-6; D is unclear. Germline assignment: CDR1 ENHRY and CDR2 SYGVKD. This CDR3 has 13 residues. V dropped 3 bases and J dropped 10 bases, with 10 bases sitting between them.